This T cell receptor (beta chain) was profiled in a study of blood T cell repertoires in COVID-19. Across the study: The study drew acute and convalescent COVID-19 samples from the United States, Italy and Spain.

Original methodology: Amplification of reference gene primers provided the estimated nucleated cell counts. Generated by immunoSEQ multiplex PCR, the TCRdb table keeps only in-frame clones and is missing some. V and J calls and clone size are those listed in that table; D and trimming were worked out from the DNA. The sample lists under 200,000 clones; around 87% were seen once. Germline CDR1 and CDR2: MDHEN and SYDVKM. The CDR3 length is 22 residues. V lost 6 bases, J lost 4 bases, and 38 bases lay in between. The sequenced sample was peripheral blood. The receptor's source is a man aged 18 to 30 with acute or convalescent COVID-19. This rearrangement joins TRBV28 to TRBJ2-3, with a weak D call TRBD2 (6 bases). The CDR3 loop is CASSLGSGREGLLSSRADTQYF. DNA of the CDR3: TGTGCCAGCAGCCTCGGGAGTGGACGCGAGGGATTACTATCGTCCCGGGCAGATACGCAGTATTTT.